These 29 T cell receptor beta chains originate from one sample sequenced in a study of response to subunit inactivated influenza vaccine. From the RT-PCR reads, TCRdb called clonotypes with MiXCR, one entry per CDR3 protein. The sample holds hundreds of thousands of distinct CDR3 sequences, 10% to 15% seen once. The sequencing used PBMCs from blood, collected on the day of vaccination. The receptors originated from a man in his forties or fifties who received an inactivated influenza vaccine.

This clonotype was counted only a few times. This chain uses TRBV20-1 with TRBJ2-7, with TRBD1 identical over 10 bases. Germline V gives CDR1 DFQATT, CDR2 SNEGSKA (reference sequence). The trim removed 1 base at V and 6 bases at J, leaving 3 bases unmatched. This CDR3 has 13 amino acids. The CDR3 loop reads CSARGDRGGEQYF. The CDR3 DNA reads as TGCAGTGCTAGAGGGGACAGGGGAGGCGAGCAGTACTTC.

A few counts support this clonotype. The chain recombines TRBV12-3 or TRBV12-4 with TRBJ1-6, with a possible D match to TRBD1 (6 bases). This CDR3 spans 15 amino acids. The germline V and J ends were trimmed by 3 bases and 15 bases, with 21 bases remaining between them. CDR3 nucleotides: TGTGCCAGCAGTTTGGCAGGGGAGGTAGCGGGACGCCTCCACTTT. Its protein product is CASSLAGEVAGRLHF.

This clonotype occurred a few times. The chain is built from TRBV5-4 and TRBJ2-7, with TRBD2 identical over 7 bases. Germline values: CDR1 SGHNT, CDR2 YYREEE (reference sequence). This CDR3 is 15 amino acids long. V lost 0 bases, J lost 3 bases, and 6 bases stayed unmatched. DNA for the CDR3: TGTGCCAGCAGCTTGGCCTCTAGCGGAAACTACGAGCAGTACTTC. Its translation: CASSLASSGNYEQYF.

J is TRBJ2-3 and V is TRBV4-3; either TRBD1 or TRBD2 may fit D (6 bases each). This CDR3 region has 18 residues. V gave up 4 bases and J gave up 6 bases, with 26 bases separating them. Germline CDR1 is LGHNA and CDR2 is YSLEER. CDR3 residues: CASSRKLSWDTGTDTQYF. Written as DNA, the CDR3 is TGCGCCAGCAGCCGCAAACTAAGCTGGGACACCGGGACTGATACGCAGTATTTT.

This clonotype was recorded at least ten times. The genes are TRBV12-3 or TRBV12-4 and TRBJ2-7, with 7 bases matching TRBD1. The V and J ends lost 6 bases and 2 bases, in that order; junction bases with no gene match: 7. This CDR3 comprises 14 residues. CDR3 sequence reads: CASSFGTVPYEQYF. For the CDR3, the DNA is TGTGCCAGCAGCTTCGGGACAGTTCCCTACGAGCAGTACTTC.

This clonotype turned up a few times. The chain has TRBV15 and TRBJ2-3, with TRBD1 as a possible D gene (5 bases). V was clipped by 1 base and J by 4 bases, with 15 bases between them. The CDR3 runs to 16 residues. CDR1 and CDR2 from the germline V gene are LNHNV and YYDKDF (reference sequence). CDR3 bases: TGTGCCACCAGCAGAGTCGTCAGGGTCGTTGCAGATACGCAGTATTTT. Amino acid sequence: CATSRVVRVVADTQYF.

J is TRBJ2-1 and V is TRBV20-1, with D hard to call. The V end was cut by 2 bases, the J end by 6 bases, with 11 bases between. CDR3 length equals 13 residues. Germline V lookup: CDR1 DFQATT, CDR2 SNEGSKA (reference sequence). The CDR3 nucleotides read TGCAGTGCTAGATCCGATCCGGTCAATGAGCAGTTCTTC. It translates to CSARSDPVNEQFF.

DNA for the CDR3: TGTGCCAGCAGTTTCGGTCAGATCACTGAAGCTTTCTTT. This translates into CASSFGQITEAFF. The chain links TRBV12-3 or TRBV12-4 to TRBJ1-1; D is ambiguous. The CDR3 covers 13 residues. V lost 3 bases and J 4 bases, leaving 9 bases between the germline ends.

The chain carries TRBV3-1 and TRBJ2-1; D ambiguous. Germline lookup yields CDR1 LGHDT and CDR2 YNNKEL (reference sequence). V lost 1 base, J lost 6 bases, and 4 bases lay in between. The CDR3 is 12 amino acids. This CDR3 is CASSQVRNEQFF. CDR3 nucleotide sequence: TGTGCCAGCAGCCAAGTTCGCAATGAGCAGTTCTTC.

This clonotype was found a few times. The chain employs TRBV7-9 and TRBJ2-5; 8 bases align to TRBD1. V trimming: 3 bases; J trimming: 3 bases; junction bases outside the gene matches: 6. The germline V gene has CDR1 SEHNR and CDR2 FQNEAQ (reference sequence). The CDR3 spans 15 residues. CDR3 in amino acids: CASSFRSGGEETQYF. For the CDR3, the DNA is TGTGCCAGCAGCTTTCGGTCAGGGGGCGAAGAGACCCAGTACTTC. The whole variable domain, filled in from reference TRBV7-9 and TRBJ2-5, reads DTGVSQNPRHKITKRGQNVTFRCDPISEHNRLYWYRQTLGQGPEFLTYFQNEAQLEKSRLLSDRFSAERPKGSFSTLEIQRTEQGDSAMYLCASSFRSGGEETQYFGPGTRLLVL.

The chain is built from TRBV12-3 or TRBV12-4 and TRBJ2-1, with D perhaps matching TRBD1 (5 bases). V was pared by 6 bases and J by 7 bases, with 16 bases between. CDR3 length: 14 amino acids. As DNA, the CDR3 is TGTGCCAGCAGCTTAACGACAGTTAGGAATGAGCAGTTCTTC. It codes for CASSLTTVRNEQFF.

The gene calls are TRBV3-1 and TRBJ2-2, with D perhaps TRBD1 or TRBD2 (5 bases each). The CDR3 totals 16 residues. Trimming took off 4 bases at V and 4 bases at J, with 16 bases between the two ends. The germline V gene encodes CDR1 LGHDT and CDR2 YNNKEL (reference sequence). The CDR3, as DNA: TGTGCCAGCAGCCCGAGGGGTCCCGGCGGCACCGGGGAGCTGTTTTTT. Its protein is CASSPRGPGGTGELFF.

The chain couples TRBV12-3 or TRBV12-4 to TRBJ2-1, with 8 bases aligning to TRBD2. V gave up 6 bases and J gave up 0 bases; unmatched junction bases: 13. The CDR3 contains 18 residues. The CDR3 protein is CASRPPPLAGSSYNEQFF. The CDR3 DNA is TGTGCCAGCAGGCCCCCTCCTTTAGCGGGGAGCTCCTACAATGAGCAGTTCTTC.

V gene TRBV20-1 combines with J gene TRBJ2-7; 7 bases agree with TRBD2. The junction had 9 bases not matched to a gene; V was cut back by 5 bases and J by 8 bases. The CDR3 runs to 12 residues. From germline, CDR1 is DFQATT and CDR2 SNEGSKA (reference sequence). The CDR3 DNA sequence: TGCAGTGCTCCTCGGACTAGATCTCAGCAGTACTTC. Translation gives CSAPRTRSQQYF.

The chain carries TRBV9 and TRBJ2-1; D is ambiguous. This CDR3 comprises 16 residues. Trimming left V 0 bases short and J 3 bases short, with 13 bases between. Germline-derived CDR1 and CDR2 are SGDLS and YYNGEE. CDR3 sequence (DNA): TGTGCCAGCAGCGTAGAGCATAGGGCCCTCTACAATGAGCAGTTCTTC. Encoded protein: CASSVEHRALYNEQFF.

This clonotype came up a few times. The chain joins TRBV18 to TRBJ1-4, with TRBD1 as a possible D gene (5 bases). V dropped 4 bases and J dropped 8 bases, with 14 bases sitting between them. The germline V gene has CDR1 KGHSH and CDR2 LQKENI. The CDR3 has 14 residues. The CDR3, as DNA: TGTGCCAGCTCACGGAGGGGACCGGAGGAAAAACTGTTTTTT. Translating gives CASSRRGPEEKLFF.

The CDR3 reads CASSPYQGRNQPQHF. CDR3 in DNA: TGTGCCAGCAGTCCCTACCAGGGGAGGAATCAGCCCCAGCATTTT. The rearrangement links TRBV27 to TRBJ1-5; weak D call: TRBD1 (6 bases). This CDR3 spans 15 amino acids. Trimming stripped 5 bases from V and 4 bases from J, with 15 bases between. Germline V lookup: CDR1 MNHEY, CDR2 SMNVEV (reference sequence).

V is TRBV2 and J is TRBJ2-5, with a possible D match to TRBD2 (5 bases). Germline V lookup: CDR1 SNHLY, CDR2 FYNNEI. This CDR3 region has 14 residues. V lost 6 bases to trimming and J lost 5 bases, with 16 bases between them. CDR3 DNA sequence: TGTGCCAGCAGCCTTGACATGAGGGAGGAGACCCAGTACTTC. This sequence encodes CASSLDMREETQYF.

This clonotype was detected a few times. The CDR3 loop reads CASSLLAGEVDEQFF. CDR3 coding DNA: TGTGCCAGCAGCTTACTAGCGGGAGAAGTGGATGAGCAGTTCTTC. The V call is TRBV5-4, the J call TRBJ2-1; 11 bases agree with TRBD2. CDR3 length: 15 amino acids. Germline values: CDR1 SGHNT, CDR2 YYREEE (reference sequence). The V gene end was trimmed by 2 bases and the J gene end by 8 bases; junction bases not matched to a gene: 6.

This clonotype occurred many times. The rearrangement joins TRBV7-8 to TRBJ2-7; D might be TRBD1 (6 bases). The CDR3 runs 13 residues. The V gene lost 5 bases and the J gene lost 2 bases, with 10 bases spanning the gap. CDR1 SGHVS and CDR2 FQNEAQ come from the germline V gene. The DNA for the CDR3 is TGTGCCAGCAGCAAACAGGGAGCCTACGAGCAGTACTTC. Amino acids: CASSKQGAYEQYF.

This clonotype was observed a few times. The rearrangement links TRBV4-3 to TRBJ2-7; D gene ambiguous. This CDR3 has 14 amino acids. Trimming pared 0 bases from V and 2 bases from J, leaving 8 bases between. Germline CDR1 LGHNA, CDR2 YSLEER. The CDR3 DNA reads TGCGCCAGCAGCCAAGATGAGAACGCCTACGAGCAGTACTTC. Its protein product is CASSQDENAYEQYF.

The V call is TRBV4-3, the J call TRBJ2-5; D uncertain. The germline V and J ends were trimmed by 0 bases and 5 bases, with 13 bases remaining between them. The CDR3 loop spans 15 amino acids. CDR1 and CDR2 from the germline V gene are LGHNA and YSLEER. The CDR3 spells CASSQDVGRYETQYF. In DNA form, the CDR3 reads TGCGCCAGCAGCCAAGACGTTGGCCGCTATGAGACCCAGTACTTC.

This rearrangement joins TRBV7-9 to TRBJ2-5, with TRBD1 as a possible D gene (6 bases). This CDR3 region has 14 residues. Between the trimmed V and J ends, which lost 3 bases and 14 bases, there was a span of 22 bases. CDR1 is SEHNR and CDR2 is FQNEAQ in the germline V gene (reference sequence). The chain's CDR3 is CASSFYGGEADPYF. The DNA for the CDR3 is TGTGCCAGCAGCTTTTATGGGGGCGAGGCAGACCCTTACTTC.

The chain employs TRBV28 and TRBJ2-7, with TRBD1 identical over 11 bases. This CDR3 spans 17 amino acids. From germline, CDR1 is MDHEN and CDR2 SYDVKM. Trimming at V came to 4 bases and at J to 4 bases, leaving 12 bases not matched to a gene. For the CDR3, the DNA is TGTGCCAGCAGTTCCTCGCCGGGACAGGGGGTCGGTTACGAGCAGTACTTC. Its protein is CASSSSPGQGVGYEQYF.

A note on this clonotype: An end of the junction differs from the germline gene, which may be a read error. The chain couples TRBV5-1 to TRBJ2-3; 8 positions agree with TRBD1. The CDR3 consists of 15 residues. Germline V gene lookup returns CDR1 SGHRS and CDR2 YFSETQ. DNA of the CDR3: TGCGCCAGCAGCCGGGGGACAGGTAGCACAGATCCGCAGTATTTT. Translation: CASSRGTGSTDPQYF.

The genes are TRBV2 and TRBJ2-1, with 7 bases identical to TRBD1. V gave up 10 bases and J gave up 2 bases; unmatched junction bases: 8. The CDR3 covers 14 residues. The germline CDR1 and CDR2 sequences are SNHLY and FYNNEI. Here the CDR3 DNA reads TGTGCCACCGTTGACAGGGTTACCTACAATGAGCAGTTCTTC. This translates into CATVDRVTYNEQFF.

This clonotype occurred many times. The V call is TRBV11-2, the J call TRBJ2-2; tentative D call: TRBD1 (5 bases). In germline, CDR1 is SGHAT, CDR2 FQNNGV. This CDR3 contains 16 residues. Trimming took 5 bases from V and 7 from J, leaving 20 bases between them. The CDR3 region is CASSPELDIPVGELFF. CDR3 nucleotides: TGTGCCAGCAGCCCCGAGTTGGACATCCCAGTCGGGGAGCTGTTTTTT.

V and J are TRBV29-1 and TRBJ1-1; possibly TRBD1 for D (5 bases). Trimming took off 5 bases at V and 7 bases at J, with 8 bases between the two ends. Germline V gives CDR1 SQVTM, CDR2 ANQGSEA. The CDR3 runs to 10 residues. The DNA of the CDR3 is TGCAGCGTTTGGGGGGGTGAAGCTTTCTTT. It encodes CSVWGGEAFF.

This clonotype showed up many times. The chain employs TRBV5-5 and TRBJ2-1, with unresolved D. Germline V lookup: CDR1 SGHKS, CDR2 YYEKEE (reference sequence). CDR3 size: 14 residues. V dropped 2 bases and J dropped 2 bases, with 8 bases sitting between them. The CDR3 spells CASSLILTYNEQFF. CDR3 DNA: TGTGCCAGCAGCTTAATTCTGACCTACAATGAGCAGTTCTTC.